This TCR beta chain was sequenced during a study of OX40 agonist ivuxolimab in advanced cancers. Study in general: Allowance was made for prior anti-PD-1, anti-PD-L1 or anti-CTLA-4 therapy, and 40% to 45% had some.

Blood samples were obtained at baseline, cycle 4 day 1, and cycle 7 day 1. After removal of 1 base from V and 5 bases from J, the junction contained 8 bases not matched to a gene. The CDR3 runs to 16 residues. Germline loops: CDR1 GTSNPN, CDR2 SVGIG (reference sequence). Only in-frame clones appear in the TCRdb table, and some are missing; sequencing was by immunoSEQ multiplex PCR. The top ten clones hold about a fifth of a sample with some 32,000 clones, about 83% of them seen once. The chain uses TRBV30 and TRBJ2-3; 11 positions match TRBD2. The sample in question was CD4+ or CD8+ T cells sorted from blood, obtained in a trial of the OX40 agonist ivuxolimab. The clonotype was recovered from an adult with an advanced solid tumor such as melanoma, head and neck, liver or kidney cancer. CDR3 protein: CAWSGVAGGLVDTQYF. CDR3 DNA sequence: TGTGCCTGGAGTGGGGTAGCGGGAGGGCTTGTAGATACGCAGTATTTT.